The 30 T cell receptor beta chains in this list originate from one sample, sequenced in a study of T cell responses to AZD1222 COVID-19 vaccine. Assay: immunoSEQ multiplex PCR; the TCRdb copy retains only in-frame clones and omits some. Among tens of thousands of clones listed, about 92% were seen once. The input for sequencing was peripheral blood, taken 28 days after the second AZD1222 dose. Source of these receptors: an adult who received the AZD1222 COVID-19 vaccine.

This chain joins TRBV9 and TRBJ1-1, with D possibly being TRBD1 (5 bases). Trimming cost V 4 bases and J 0 bases, with 13 bases left between them. From germline, CDR1 is SGDLS and CDR2 YYNGEE. The CDR3 totals 15 residues. The CDR3 nucleotides are TGTGCCAGCAGCCCAGACGTGGACATGAACACTGAAGCTTTCTTT. Its translation is CASSPDVDMNTEAFF. Full variable domain (missing parts from reference TRBV9 and TRBJ1-1): DSGVTQTPKHLITATGQRVTLRCSPRSGDLSVYWYQQSLDQGLQFLIQYYNGEERAKGNILERFSAQQFPDLHSELNLSSLELGDSALYFCASSPDVDMNTEAFFGQGTRLTVV.

The genes are TRBV6-5 and TRBJ1-5, with 8 bases that match TRBD1. The CDR3 is 15 residues long. Germline V gene sequence: CDR1 MNHEY, CDR2 SVGAGI. The V and J ends lost 2 bases and 6 bases, in that order; junction bases with no gene match: 6. The CDR3 nucleotides are TGTGCCAGCAGTTACGGGCAGGGGGCTGCTCAGCCCCAGCATTTT. This encodes CASSYGQGAAQPQHF.

V gene TRBV6-5 combines with J gene TRBJ1-4; 7 bases are a match to TRBD1. J was trimmed by 8 bases and V by 2 bases; bases with no gene match: 8. CDR1 is MNHEY, CDR2 SVGAGI, per germline. The CDR3 sequence is 15 residues long. The CDR3 DNA is TGTGCCAGCAGTTACGGCGTCAGGGGGGAAGAAAAACTGTTTTTT. Residues: CASSYGVRGEEKLFF.

The chain uses TRBV30 and TRBJ2-7; TRBD1 matches at 9 bases. Germline CDR1 and CDR2: GTSNPN and SVGIG (reference sequence). CDR3 length: 14 amino acids. Trimming cost V 3 bases and J 3 bases; bases outside gene matches: 6. The CDR3 loop reads CAWRKTGGRYEQYF. The CDR3 DNA sequence: TGTGCCTGGAGGAAGACAGGGGGTCGCTACGAGCAGTACTTC.

The V call is TRBV5-4, the J call TRBJ2-4; 15 bases are a match to TRBD2. The germline CDR1 and CDR2 sequences are SGHNT and YYREEE (reference sequence). This CDR3 has 17 residues. The V and J ends lost 4 bases and 7 bases, in that order; junction bases with no gene match: 9. CDR3 sequence (DNA): TGTGCCAGCAGCCCCGGACTAGCGGGAGGGCCGGGTAACATTCAGTACTTC. Its protein product is CASSPGLAGGPGNIQYF.

A remark on this clone: The junction and the germline gene differ at one end; a read error may be behind it. V and J are TRBV29-1 and TRBJ2-7; 8 bases are a match to TRBD1. Per germline, CDR1 SQVTM and CDR2 ANQGSEA. This CDR3 is built from 14 residues. CDR3 nucleotide sequence: TGCAGCGTAGAAGACAGGGGCCCTTACTCCGAGCAGTACTTC. It encodes CSVEDRGPYSEQYF.

CDR3 amino acids: CAISDYRGGNEQFF. The DNA for the CDR3 is TGTGCCATCAGTGATTACAGGGGTGGAAATGAGCAGTTCTTC. This chain links TRBV10-3 with TRBJ2-1, with 7 nucleotides matching TRBD1. The CDR3 spans 14 residues. V was pared by 3 bases and J by 7 bases, with 6 bases of the junction left unmatched. Germline V gene sequence: CDR1 ENHRY, CDR2 SYGVKD.

The chain combines TRBV7-3 with TRBJ2-1, with D perhaps TRBD2 (5 bases). CDR1 SGHTA and CDR2 FQGTGA come from the germline V gene. This CDR3 is 16 amino acids long. V shed 1 base and J shed 0 bases, with 10 bases lying between them. CDR3 in amino acids: CASSLMTTSSYNEQFF. The CDR3 DNA reads TGTGCCAGCAGCTTAATGACTACCTCCTCCTACAATGAGCAGTTCTTC. Based on the CDR3 plus reference TRBV7-3 and TRBJ2-1, the full variable domain is GAGVSQTPSNKVTEKGKYVELRCDPISGHTALYWYRQSLGQGPEFLIYFQGTGAADDSGLPNDRFFAVRPEGSVSTLKIQRTERGDSAVYLCASSLMTTSSYNEQFFGPGTRLTVL.

The CDR3 spells CASSRRGAAQSGNTIYF. DNA of the CDR3: TGTGCCAGCAGCCGAAGAGGCGCAGCCCAATCTGGAAACACCATATATTTT. The chain recombines TRBV14 with TRBJ1-3; D not resolved. V lost 4 bases and J lost 1, with 17 bases in between. The germline V gene has CDR1 SGHDN and CDR2 FVKESK. This CDR3 has 17 amino acids. The full variable domain, its missing parts supplied by reference TRBV14 and TRBJ1-3, is EAGVTQFPSHSVIEKGQTVTLRCDPISGHDNLYWYRRVMGKEIKFLLHFVKESKQDESGMPNNRFLAERTGGTYSTLKVQPAELEDSGVYFCASSRRGAAQSGNTIYFGEGSWLTVV.

The rearrangement uses TRBV29-1 and TRBJ2-7; 8 nucleotides line up with TRBD1. V was clipped by 3 bases and J by 5 bases; unmatched bases: 9. The CDR3 has 14 amino acids. Germline-derived CDR1 and CDR2 are SQVTM and ANQGSEA. This CDR3 reads CSVDHGQGINEQYF. The DNA of the CDR3 is TGCAGCGTTGACCACGGACAGGGTATCAACGAGCAGTACTTC.

The V call is TRBV27, the J call TRBJ2-1, with D possibly TRBD1 on 5 matching bases. Germline-derived CDR1 and CDR2 are MNHEY and SMNVEV (reference sequence). CDR3 size: 14 residues. The V gene lost 2 bases and the J gene lost 8 bases, with 13 bases spanning the gap. In DNA form, the CDR3 reads TGTGCCAGCAGTTTAAAAGGGGTCGGTGATGAGCAGTTCTTC. Protein sequence: CASSLKGVGDEQFF.

This rearrangement joins TRBV19 to TRBJ2-7, with TRBD2 as a possible D gene (5 bases). Germline lookup yields CDR1 LNHDA and CDR2 SQIVND (reference sequence). Trimming cost V 4 bases and J 2 bases, with 18 bases left between them. The CDR3 has 16 residues. The CDR3: CASSNLGGTRTYEQYF. For the CDR3, the DNA is TGTGCCAGTAGTAACCTAGGAGGAACGAGAACCTACGAGCAGTACTTC. Complete variable domain (other parts from reference TRBV19 and TRBJ2-7): DGGITQSPKYLFRKEGQNVTLSCEQNLNHDAMYWYRQDPGQGLRLIYYSQIVNDFQKGDIAEGYSVSREKKESFPLTVTSAQKNPTAFYLCASSNLGGTRTYEQYFGPGTRLTVT.

This chain uses TRBV5-4 with TRBJ2-3; perhaps D is TRBD1 or TRBD2 (6 bases each). This CDR3 has 18 residues. Trimming shortened V by 3 bases and J by 0 bases, and 20 bases separated the two germline ends. In germline, CDR1 is SGHNT, CDR2 YYREEE (reference sequence). CDR3 loop: CASSWGAAGPTSTDTQYF. CDR3 nucleotides: TGTGCCAGCAGCTGGGGGGCAGCGGGCCCGACTAGCACAGATACGCAGTATTTT.

The chain employs TRBV4-2 and TRBJ2-5, with TRBD1 matching 9 bases. Germline trimming cut 1 base from V and 5 bases from J; bases unmatched to any gene: 8. From germline, CDR1 is LGHNA and CDR2 YNFKEQ. CDR3 size: 16 residues. The CDR3 sequence is CASSQGPGTGSETQYF. CDR3 in DNA: TGTGCCAGCAGCCAAGGACCGGGGACAGGGAGTGAGACCCAGTACTTC.

The chain recombines TRBV6-4 with TRBJ2-3; D assignment may be TRBD1 or TRBD2 (6 bases each). Deletions cut 0 bases from V and 6 bases from J, with 13 bases between. The CDR3 spans 15 residues. Germline lookup yields CDR1 MRHNA and CDR2 SNTAGT. The CDR3 nucleotides read TGTGCCAGCAGTGACTCGTTACAGGGAGGTGATACGCAGTATTTT. Protein sequence: CASSDSLQGGDTQYF.

The chain recombines TRBV29-1 with TRBJ2-3; D unresolved. Trimming pared 7 bases from V and 2 bases from J, leaving 10 bases between. Looked up from germline, CDR1 is SQVTM and CDR2 is ANQGSEA. This CDR3 has 12 residues. The DNA of the CDR3 is TGCAGCGATATAGCAGACACAGATACGCAGTATTTT. As protein: CSDIADTDTQYF.

The chain joins TRBV27 to TRBJ1-1; the match to TRBD1 covers 11 bases. The trim removed 5 bases at V and 4 bases at J, leaving 6 bases unmatched. The CDR3 is made up of 15 amino acids. The germline CDR1 and CDR2 sequences are MNHEY and SMNVEV (reference sequence). CDR3 in amino acids: CASSTRTGGVTEAFF. In DNA form, the CDR3 reads TGTGCCAGCAGTACCCGGACAGGGGGCGTCACTGAAGCTTTCTTT.

The V gene is TRBV7-2, the J gene TRBJ1-1, with TRBD1 matching 8 bases. The length of the CDR3 is 14 residues. In germline, CDR1 is SGHTA, CDR2 FQGNSA. The V and J ends lost 5 bases and 4 bases, in that order; junction bases with no gene match: 6. DNA for the CDR3: TGTGCCAGCAGCGGACAGGGCCCGGGCACTGAAGCTTTCTTT. This gives the protein CASSGQGPGTEAFF.

The J gene is TRBJ1-4, the V gene TRBV24-1, with a weak D call TRBD1 (5 bases). V lost 5 bases to trimming and J lost 6 bases, with 12 bases between them. Germline CDR1 KGHDR, CDR2 SFDVKD. CDR3 length: 14 residues. Written as DNA, the CDR3 is TGTGCCACCAGTGCTGGGAGGGGTCATGAAAAACTGTTTTTT. Translation: CATSAGRGHEKLFF.

The chain is built from TRBV13 and TRBJ1-3, with TRBD1 as a possible D gene (6 bases). The CDR3 runs 16 residues. Trimming took off 2 bases at V and 0 bases at J, with 11 bases between the two ends. The germline V gene encodes CDR1 PRHDT and CDR2 FYEKMQ (reference sequence). The CDR3 region has the DNA TGTGCCAGCAGCTTAACAGGGCTTAGCTCTGGAAACACCATATATTTT. Amino acid sequence: CASSLTGLSSGNTIYF.

The J gene is TRBJ2-3, the V gene TRBV6-4; possible D gene TRBD2, 5 bases. CDR3 size: 16 residues. The germline CDR1 and CDR2 sequences are MRHNA and SNTAGT. Trimming left V 7 bases short and J 0 bases short, with 17 bases between. The DNA of the CDR3 is TGTGCCAGCACCCCGGTGCTCGCGGGTAGCACAGATACGCAGTATTTT. Encoded protein: CASTPVLAGSTDTQYF.

This clone was counted a single time. The V call is TRBV27, the J call TRBJ2-7; D is unclear. The CDR3 totals 13 residues. The germline V and J ends were trimmed by 2 bases and 0 bases, with 5 bases remaining between them. Looked up from germline, CDR1 is MNHEY and CDR2 is SMNVEV (reference sequence). CDR3 in amino acids: CASSLPGSYEQYF. As DNA, the CDR3 is TGTGCCAGCAGTTTACCAGGCTCCTACGAGCAGTACTTC.

This clone is a singleton in its sample. The chain links TRBV27 to TRBJ2-1; the match to TRBD2 covers 12 bases. This CDR3 is built from 16 residues. With 6 bases clipped from V and 5 bases from J, the junction kept 8 bases outside the gene matches. Germline V CDR1 and CDR2: MNHEY, SMNVEV (reference sequence). In DNA form, the CDR3 reads TGTGCCAGCAGCTTTGTCGGACTAGCGGGAAACAATGAGCAGTTCTTC. Translated, it gives CASSFVGLAGNNEQFF.

The gene calls are TRBV5-8 and TRBJ1-1, with D hard to call. V gave up 6 bases and J gave up 0 bases, with 9 bases separating them. There are 13 residues in the CDR3. CDR1 is SGHTS and CDR2 is YDEGEE in the germline V gene. CDR3 loop: CASIFHLNTEAFF. The CDR3 nucleotides read TGTGCCAGCATTTTCCATCTGAACACTGAAGCTTTCTTT.

This chain links TRBV2 with TRBJ1-2; tentatively, D is TRBD1 (5 bases). Trimming removed 4 bases at V and 7 bases at J, with 19 bases between. Germline V gene lookup returns CDR1 SNHLY and CDR2 FYNNEI. This CDR3 has 15 amino acids. The CDR3 DNA sequence: TGTGCCAGCAGTGCCGCCGGGACCCCCGTGGGTGGCTACACCTTC. This encodes CASSAAGTPVGGYTF.

The V and J genes are TRBV7-9 and TRBJ1-4; D is uncertain. Germline lookup yields CDR1 SEHNR and CDR2 FQNEAQ (reference sequence). The V and J ends lost 6 bases and 3 bases respectively, with 14 bases between them. This CDR3 is built from 15 residues. Here the CDR3 reads CASSEDWMANEKLFF. The CDR3 DNA follows: TGTGCCAGCAGTGAGGACTGGATGGCTAATGAAAAACTGTTTTTT.

V is TRBV30 and J is TRBJ2-3, with D perhaps matching TRBD1 (5 bases). The CDR3 is 14 amino acids. The germline CDR1 and CDR2 sequences are GTSNPN and SVGIG (reference sequence). Trimming left V 5 bases short and J 3 bases short, with 15 bases between. The CDR3 is CAWSKGAATDTQYF. CDR3 nucleotides: TGTGCCTGGTCTAAAGGGGCAGCAACAGATACGCAGTATTTT. The full variable domain, with the rest looked up from reference TRBV30 and TRBJ2-3, is SQTIHQWPATLVQPVGSPLSLECTVEGTSNPNLYWYRQAAGRGLQLLFYSVGIGQISSEVPQNLSASRPQDRQFILSSKKLLLSDSGFYLCAWSKGAATDTQYFGPGTRLTVL.

The V and J genes are TRBV11-2 and TRBJ2-1, with D hard to call. CDR3 length: 15 residues. Germline-derived CDR1 and CDR2 are SGHAT and FQNNGV. Trimming left V 0 bases short and J 5 bases short, with 11 bases between. CDR3 protein: CASSLDVGSHNEQFF. The CDR3 coding sequence is TGTGCCAGCAGCTTAGATGTGGGTTCCCACAATGAGCAGTTCTTC.

This sequence joins TRBV5-5 and TRBJ2-1; weak D call: TRBD2 (5 bases). The CDR3 consists of 14 residues. The V gene lost 0 bases and the J gene lost 8 bases, with 12 bases spanning the gap. Germline CDR1 and CDR2: SGHKS and YYEKEE (reference sequence). CDR3 in amino acids: CASSLERVSHEQFF. CDR3 coding DNA: TGTGCCAGCAGCTTGGAGAGGGTATCCCATGAGCAGTTCTTC.

The chain employs TRBV21-1 and TRBJ1-1. TRBV21-1 constitutes a pseudogene. This CDR3 has 12 amino acids. This CDR3 reads CASSNRGTEAFF. In DNA form, the CDR3 reads TGTGCCAGCAGCAACCGGGGAACTGAAGCTTTCTTT.